This T cell receptor (beta chain) was identified during a study of T cell responses to AZD1222 COVID-19 vaccine. Study results and limitations: Just 6 or 7 people given AZD1222 tested seropositive at baseline. White British people made up most donors, females outnumbered males, and clonal diversity was possibly underestimated. Two doses of AZD1222 preceded a rise in Spike-specific TCR breadth and depth. The CD4 TCRs associated with vaccination extended across spike and predominated at 160-218 and 743-854.

The method was immunoSEQ multiplex PCR; TCRdb's version includes in-frame clones alone and lacks a portion of them. The data show fewer than 150,000 clones, 80% to 90% seen once. V lost 6 bases and J 3 bases, leaving 15 bases between the germline ends. This CDR3 is 14 amino acids long. Germline V CDR1 and CDR2: MGHDK, SYGVNS. About this clone: Its antigen is still unknown.

This clonotype originated in an adult who received the AZD1222 COVID-19 vaccine. The chain has TRBV25-1 and TRBJ2-7; D is perhaps TRBD1 (6 bases). The input for sequencing was peripheral blood, taken 28 days after the second AZD1222 dose. For the CDR3, the DNA is TGTGCCAGCAGGGGTACAGGGTCTATCTACGAGCAGTACTTC. Encoded protein: CASRGTGSIYEQYF.